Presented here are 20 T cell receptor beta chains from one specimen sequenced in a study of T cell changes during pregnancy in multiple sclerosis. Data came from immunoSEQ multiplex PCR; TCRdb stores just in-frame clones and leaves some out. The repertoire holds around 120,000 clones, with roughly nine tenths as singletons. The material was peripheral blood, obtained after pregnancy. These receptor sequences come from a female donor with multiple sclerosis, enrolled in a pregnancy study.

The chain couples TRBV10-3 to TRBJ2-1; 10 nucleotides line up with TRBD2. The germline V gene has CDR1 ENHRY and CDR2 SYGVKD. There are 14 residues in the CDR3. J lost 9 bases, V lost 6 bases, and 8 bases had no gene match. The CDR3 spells CAIRGAGGISEQFF. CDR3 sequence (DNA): TGTGCCATCAGGGGAGCGGGGGGGATTAGTGAGCAGTTCTTC.

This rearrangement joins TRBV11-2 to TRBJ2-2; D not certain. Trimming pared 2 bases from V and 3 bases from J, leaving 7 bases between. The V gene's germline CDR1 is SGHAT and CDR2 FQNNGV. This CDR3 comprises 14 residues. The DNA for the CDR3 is TGTGCCAGCAGCTTAAATCCCGACACCGGGGAGCTGTTTTTT. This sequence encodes CASSLNPDTGELFF.

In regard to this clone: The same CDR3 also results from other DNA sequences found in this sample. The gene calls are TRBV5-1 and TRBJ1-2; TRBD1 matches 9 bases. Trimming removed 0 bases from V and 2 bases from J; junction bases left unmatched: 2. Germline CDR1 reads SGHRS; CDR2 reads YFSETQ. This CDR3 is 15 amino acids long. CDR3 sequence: CASSLAGQGNYGYTF. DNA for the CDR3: TGCGCCAGCAGCTTGGCGGGACAGGGAAACTATGGCTACACCTTC.

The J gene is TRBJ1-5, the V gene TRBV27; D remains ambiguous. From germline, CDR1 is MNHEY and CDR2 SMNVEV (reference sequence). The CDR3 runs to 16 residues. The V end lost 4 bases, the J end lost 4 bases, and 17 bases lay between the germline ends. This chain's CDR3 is CASSSDLSNTNQPQHF. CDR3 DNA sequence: TGTGCCAGCAGTTCCGACTTGTCTAACACAAATCAGCCCCAGCATTTT.

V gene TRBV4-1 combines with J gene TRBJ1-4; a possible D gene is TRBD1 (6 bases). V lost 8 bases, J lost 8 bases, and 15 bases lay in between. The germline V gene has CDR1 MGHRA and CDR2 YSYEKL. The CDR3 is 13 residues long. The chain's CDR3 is CASGQWVGEKLFF. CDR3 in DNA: TGCGCCAGCGGACAGTGGGTTGGGGAAAAACTGTTTTTT.

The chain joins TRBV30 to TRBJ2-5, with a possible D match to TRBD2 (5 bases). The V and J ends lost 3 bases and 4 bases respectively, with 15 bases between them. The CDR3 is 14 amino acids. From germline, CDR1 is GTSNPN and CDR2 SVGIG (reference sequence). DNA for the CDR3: TGTGCCTGGAGGGATCCCGGGAACGTAGAGACCCAGTACTTC. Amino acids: CAWRDPGNVETQYF.

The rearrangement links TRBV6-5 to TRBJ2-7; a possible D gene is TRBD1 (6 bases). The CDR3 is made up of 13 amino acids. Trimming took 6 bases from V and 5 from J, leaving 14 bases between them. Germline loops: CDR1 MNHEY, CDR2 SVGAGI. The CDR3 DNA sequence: TGTGCCAGCAGCCCTACAGGGTATGACGAGCAGTACTTC. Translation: CASSPTGYDEQYF.

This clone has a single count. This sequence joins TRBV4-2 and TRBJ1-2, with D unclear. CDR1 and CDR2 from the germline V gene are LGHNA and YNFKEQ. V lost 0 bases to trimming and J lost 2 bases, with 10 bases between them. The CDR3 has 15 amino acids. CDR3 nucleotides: TGTGCCAGCAGCCAAGATGGGAGTGAAAACTATGGCTACACCTTC. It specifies CASSQDGSENYGYTF.

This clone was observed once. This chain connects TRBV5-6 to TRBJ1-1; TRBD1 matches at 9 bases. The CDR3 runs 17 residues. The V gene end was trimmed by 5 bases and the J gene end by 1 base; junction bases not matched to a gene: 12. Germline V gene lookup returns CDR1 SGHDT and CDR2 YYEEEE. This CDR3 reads CASRRTPGQGPNTEAFF. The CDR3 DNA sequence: TGTGCCAGCAGACGCACCCCGGGACAGGGTCCGAACACTGAAGCTTTCTTT.

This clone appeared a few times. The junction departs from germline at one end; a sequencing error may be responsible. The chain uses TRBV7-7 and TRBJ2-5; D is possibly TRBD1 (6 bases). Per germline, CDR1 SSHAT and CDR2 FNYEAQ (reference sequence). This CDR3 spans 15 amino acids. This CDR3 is CASSLATGIDETQYF. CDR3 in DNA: TGTGCTAGCAGCTTAGCAACAGGGATTGACGAGACCCAGTACTTC.

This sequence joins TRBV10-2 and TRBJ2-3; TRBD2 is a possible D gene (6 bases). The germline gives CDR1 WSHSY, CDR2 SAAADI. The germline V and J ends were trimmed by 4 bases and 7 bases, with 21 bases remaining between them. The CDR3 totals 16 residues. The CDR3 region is CASSGGEDDGFYTQYF. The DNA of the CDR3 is TGCGCCAGCAGTGGGGGGGAAGACGACGGATTTTATACGCAGTATTTT.

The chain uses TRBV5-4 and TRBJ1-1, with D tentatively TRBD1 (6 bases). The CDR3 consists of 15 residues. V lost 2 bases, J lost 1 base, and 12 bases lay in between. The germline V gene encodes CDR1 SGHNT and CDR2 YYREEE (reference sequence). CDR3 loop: CASSLTGFGNTEAFF. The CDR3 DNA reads TGTGCCAGCAGCTTAACAGGGTTTGGGAACACTGAAGCTTTCTTT.

The DNA of the CDR3 is TGTGCCAGCAGTTTTGGAACAGGGCGATACAATGAGCAGTTCTTC. This encodes CASSFGTGRYNEQFF. The chain uses TRBV27 and TRBJ2-1; D might be TRBD1 (6 bases). V gave up 3 bases and J gave up 4 bases, with 13 bases separating them. The germline V gene has CDR1 MNHEY and CDR2 SMNVEV (reference sequence). CDR3 length equals 15 residues.

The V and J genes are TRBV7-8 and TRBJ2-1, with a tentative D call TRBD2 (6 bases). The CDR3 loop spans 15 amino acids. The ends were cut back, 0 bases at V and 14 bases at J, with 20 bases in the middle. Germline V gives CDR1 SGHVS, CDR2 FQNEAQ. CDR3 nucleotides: TGTGCCAGCAGCTTAGCCCACGGTGGAGGGCCCGACGAGTTCTTC. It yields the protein CASSLAHGGGPDEFF.

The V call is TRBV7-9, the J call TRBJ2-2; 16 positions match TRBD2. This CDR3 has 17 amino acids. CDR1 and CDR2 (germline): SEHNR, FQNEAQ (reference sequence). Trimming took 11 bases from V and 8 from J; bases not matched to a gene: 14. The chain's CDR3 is CARTGTSGGARPGELFF. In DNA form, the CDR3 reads TGTGCCCGGACCGGGACTAGCGGGGGGGCCCGTCCTGGGGAGCTGTTTTTT.

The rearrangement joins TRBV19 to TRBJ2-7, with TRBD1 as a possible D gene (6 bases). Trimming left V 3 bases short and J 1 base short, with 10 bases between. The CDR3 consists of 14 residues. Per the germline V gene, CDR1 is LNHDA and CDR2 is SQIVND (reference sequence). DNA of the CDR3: TGTGCCAGTAGTATCCGGGACATATCCTACGAGCAGTACTTC. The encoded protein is CASSIRDISYEQYF.

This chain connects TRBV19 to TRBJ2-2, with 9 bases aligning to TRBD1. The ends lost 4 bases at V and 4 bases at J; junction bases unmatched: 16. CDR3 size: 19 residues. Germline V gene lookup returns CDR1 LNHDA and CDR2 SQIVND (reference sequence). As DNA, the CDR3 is TGTGCCAGTAGTACCGATACCCGGGACAGGGTTCGGGGCACCGGGGAGCTGTTTTTT. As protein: CASSTDTRDRVRGTGELFF.

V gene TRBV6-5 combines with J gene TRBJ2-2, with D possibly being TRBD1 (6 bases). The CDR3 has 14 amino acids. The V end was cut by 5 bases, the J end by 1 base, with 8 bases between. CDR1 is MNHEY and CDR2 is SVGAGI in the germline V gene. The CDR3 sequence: CASSKTGNTGELFF. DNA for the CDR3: TGTGCCAGCAGTAAGACAGGGAACACCGGGGAGCTGTTTTTT.

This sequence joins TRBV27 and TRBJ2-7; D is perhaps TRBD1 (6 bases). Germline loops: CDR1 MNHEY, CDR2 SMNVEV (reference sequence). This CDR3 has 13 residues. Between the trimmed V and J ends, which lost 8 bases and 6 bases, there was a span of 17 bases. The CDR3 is CASLGTTDREQYF. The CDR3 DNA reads TGTGCCAGCTTAGGGACAACGGATCGCGAGCAGTACTTC.

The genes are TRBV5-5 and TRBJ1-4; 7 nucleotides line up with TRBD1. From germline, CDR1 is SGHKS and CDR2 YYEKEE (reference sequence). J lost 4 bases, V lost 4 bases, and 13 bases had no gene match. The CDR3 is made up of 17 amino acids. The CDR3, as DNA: TGTGCCAGCAGCCCGGGTCCCGGGACAGAATTTAATGAAAAACTGTTTTTT. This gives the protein CASSPGPGTEFNEKLFF.